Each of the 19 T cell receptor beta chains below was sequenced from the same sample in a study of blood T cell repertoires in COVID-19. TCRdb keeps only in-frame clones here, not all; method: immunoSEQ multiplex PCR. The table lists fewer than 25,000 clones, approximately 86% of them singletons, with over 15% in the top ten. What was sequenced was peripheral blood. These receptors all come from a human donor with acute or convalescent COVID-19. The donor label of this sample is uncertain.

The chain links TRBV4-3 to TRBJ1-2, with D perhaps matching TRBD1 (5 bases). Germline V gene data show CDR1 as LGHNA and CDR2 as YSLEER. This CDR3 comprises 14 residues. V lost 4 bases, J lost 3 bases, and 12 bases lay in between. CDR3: CASSPNTGDYGYTF. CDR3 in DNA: TGCGCCAGCAGCCCAAATACGGGGGACTATGGCTACACCTTC.

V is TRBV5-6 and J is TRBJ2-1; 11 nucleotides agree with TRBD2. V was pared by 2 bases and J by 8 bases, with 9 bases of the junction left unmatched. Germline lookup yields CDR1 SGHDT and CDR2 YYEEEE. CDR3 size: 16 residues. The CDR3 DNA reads TGTGCCAGCAGCTTAATAGCGGGAGGGTTTGGGGATGAGCAGTTCTTC. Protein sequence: CASSLIAGGFGDEQFF. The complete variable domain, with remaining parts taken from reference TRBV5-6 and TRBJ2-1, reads DAGVTQSPTHLIKTRGQQVTLRCSPKSGHDTVSWYQQALGQGPQFIFQYYEEEERQRGNFPDRFSGHQFPNYSSELNVNALLLGDSALYLCASSLIAGGFGDEQFFGPGTRLTVL.

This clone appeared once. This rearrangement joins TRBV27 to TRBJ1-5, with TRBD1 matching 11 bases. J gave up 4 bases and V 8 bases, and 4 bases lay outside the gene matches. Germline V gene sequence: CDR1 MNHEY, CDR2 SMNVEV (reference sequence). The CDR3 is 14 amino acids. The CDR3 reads CASGTGGGNQPQHF. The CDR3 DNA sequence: TGTGCCAGCGGGACAGGGGGAGGTAATCAGCCCCAGCATTTT.

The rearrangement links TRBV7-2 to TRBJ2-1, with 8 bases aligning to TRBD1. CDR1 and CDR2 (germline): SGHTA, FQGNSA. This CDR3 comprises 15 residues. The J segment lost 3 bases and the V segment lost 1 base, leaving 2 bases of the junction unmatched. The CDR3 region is CASSLEGQGYNEQFF. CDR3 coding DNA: TGTGCCAGCAGCTTAGAAGGACAGGGCTACAATGAGCAGTTCTTC.

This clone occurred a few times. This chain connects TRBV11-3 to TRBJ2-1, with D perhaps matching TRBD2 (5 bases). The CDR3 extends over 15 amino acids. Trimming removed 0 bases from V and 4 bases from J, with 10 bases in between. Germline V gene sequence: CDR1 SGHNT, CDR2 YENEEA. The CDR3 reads CASSLDEGKYNEQFF. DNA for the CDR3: TGTGCCAGCAGCTTAGATGAGGGAAAATACAATGAGCAGTTCTTC.

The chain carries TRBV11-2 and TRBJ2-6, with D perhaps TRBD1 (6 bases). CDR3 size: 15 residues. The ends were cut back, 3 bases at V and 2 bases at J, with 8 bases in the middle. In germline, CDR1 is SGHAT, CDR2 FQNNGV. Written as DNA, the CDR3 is TGTGCCAGCAGCTTGGACAGACCTGGGGCCAACGTCCTGACTTTC. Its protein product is CASSLDRPGANVLTF.

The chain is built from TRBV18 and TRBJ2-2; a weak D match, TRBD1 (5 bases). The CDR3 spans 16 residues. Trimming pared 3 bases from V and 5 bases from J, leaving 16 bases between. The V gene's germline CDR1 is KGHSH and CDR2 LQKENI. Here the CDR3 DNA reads TGTGCCAGCTCACCCGGTGTTACAGGACCTACCGGGGAGCTGTTTTTT. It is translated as CASSPGVTGPTGELFF.

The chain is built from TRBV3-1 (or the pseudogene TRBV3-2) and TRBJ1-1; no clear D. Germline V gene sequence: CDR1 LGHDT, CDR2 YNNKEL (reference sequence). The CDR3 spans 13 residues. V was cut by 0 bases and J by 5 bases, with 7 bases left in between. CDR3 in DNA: TGTGCCAGCAGCCAAGAGATTAGTACTGAAGCTTTCTTT. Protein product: CASSQEISTEAFF.

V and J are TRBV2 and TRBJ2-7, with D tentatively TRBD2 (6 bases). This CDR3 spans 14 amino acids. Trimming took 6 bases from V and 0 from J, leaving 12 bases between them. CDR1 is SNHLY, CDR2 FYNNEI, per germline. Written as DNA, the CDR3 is TGTGCCAGCAGACCGGGGGTCAACTCCTACGAGCAGTACTTC. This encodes CASRPGVNSYEQYF.

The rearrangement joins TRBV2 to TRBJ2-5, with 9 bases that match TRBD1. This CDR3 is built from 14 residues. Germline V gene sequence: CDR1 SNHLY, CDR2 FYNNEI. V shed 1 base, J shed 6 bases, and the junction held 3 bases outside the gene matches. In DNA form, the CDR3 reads TGTGCCAGCAGTGAAGGACAGGGGGTTCAGACCCAGTACTTC. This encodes CASSEGQGVQTQYF.

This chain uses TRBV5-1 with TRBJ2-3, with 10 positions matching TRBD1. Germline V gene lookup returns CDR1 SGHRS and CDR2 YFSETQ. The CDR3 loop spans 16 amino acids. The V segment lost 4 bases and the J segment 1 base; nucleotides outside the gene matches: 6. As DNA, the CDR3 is TGCGCCAGCAGCCCCACCGGGACAGGGGGCACAGATACGCAGTATTTT. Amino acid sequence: CASSPTGTGGTDTQYF.

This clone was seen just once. The CDR3, as DNA: TGTGCCACCCACAGGGGGCGTGGGAACACTGAAGCTTTCTTT. Protein sequence: CATHRGRGNTEAFF. The J gene is TRBJ1-1, the V gene TRBV6-5; 9 bases match TRBD1. Germline V lookup: CDR1 MNHEY, CDR2 SVGAGI. The CDR3 has 14 residues. The trim removed 10 bases at V and 1 base at J, leaving 7 bases unmatched.

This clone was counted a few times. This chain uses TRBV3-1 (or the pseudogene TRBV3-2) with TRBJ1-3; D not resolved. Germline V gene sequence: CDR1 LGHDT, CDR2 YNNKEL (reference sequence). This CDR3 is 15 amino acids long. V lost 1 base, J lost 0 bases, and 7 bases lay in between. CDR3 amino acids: CASSQGRTSGNTIYF. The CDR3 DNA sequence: TGTGCCAGCAGCCAAGGCAGAACCTCTGGAAACACCATATATTTT.

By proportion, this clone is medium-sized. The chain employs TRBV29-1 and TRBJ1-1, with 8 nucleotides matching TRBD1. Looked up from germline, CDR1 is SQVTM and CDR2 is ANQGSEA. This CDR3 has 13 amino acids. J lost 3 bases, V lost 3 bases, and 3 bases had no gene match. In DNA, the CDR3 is TGCAGCGTTGATGAGACAGGGGACACTGAAGCTTTCTTT. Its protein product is CSVDETGDTEAFF.

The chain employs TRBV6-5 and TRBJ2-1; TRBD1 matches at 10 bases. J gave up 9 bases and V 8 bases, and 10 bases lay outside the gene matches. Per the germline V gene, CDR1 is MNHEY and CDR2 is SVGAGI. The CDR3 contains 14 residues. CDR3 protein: CASYAGQGVGEQFF. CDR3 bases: TGTGCCAGCTACGCAGGACAGGGGGTTGGTGAGCAGTTCTTC.

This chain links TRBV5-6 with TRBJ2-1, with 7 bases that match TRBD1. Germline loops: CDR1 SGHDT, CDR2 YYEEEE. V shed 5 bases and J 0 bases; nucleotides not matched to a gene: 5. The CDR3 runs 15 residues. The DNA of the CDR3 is TGTGCCAGCAGAGACGGGACAGTCTCCTACAATGAGCAGTTCTTC. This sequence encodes CASRDGTVSYNEQFF.

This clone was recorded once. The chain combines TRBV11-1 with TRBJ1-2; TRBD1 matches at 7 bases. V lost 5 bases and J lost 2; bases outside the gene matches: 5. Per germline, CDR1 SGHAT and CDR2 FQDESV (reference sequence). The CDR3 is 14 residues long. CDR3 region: CASSPPTGNYGYTF. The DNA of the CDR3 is TGTGCCAGCAGCCCTCCGACAGGGAACTATGGCTACACCTTC.

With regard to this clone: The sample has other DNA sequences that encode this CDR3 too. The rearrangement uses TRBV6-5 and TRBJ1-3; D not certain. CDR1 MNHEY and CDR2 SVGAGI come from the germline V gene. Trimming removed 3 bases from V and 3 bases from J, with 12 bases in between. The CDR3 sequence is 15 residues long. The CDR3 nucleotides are TGTGCCAGCAGTTATTCACGGACTTTTGGAAACACCATATATTTT. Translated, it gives CASSYSRTFGNTIYF.

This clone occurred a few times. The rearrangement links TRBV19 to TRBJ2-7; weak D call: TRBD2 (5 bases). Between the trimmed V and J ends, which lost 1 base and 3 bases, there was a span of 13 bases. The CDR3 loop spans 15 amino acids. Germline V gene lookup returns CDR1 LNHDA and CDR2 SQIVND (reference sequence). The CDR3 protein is CASSIGRAENYEQYF. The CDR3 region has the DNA TGTGCCAGTAGTATAGGGCGGGCGGAGAACTACGAGCAGTACTTC.